This TCR beta chain was sequenced for a study of Ad26.COV2.S vaccination and SARS-CoV-2 variants. Turning to the study itself: Donor allocation was to the COV1001 Ad26.COV2.S trial arm. Intramuscular Ad26.COV2.S doses were given once or twice, 56 days apart. Study-wide points: Substantial response breadth was reportedly seen for spike-specific CD8+ and CD4+ T cells after vaccination.

Germline V gene sequence: CDR1 MDHEN, CDR2 SYDVKM. The CDR3 is 13 residues long. V was trimmed by 3 bases and J by 3 bases, leaving 9 bases between them. Profiling relied on immunoSEQ multiplex PCR, and the TCRdb table lists in-frame clones only, not all of them. In the table there are 400,000 to 450,000 clones, around 91% of which are singletons. Regarding treatment: around 19 received Ad26.COV2.S at low or high dose, single or two shots; 5 received placebo; per-sample allocation not given. Sampling was performed 63 days after the first vaccine or placebo injection. Boston hosted the donor, who was an adult aged 18-55 years. This clone came up once. Antigen unknown.

This TCR derives from a person between 18 and 59 years old who received the Ad26.COV2.S COVID-19 vaccine or a placebo. The chain joins TRBV28 to TRBJ2-7, with D possibly being TRBD2 (5 bases). The sample consisted of peripheral blood, taken in a trial of Ad26.COV2.S vaccine versus placebo. In nucleotides, the CDR3 is TGTGCCAGCAGTTTCGGGGTCGGCTACGAGCAGTACTTC. Protein sequence: CASSFGVGYEQYF.